A selection of T cell receptor beta chains follows, all from one sample in a study of post-analysis software for immune sequencing data. Each CDR3 protein gets one entry after TCRdb re-called the PCR reads with MiXCR. This sample has 740,000 or so distinct CDR3 sequences, with roughly 50% found just once. Sequenced sample: blood. Receptors originate from a girl aged 5-17 years with multiple sclerosis. Each CDR3 is given with its conserved first and last residue. Fields, in order: clone size, V gene, J gene, D gene, CDR3 length, CDR3 DNA, CDR3 protein. A D gene is named only where the DNA matches it firmly. Rows may omit the clone size; those that give it use once, few, many or a size class.

size: -
V: TRBV10-3
J: TRBJ2-1
D: -
length: 12
DNA: TGTGCCATCATGGGGGACGGGAATGAGCAGTTCTTC
CDR3: CAIMGDGNEQFF

size: -
V: TRBV5-1
J: TRBJ2-1
D: TRBD1
length: 19
DNA: TGCGCCAGCAGCCCACTCAGGGACAGGGGGAATCTTGGTTTTAATGAGCAGTTCTTC
CDR3: CASSPLRDRGNLGFNEQFF

size: -
V: TRBV5-1
J: TRBJ2-7
D: -
length: 15
DNA: TGCGCCAGCAGCTTGGGGATAGCGGACTCCTACGAGCAGTACTTC
CDR3: CASSLGIADSYEQYF

size: -
V: TRBV12-3/TRBV12-4
J: TRBJ2-1
D: TRBD1
length: 14
DNA: TGTGCCAGCGGGACAGGGGGGATTTCATGGGAGCAGTTCTTC
CDR3: CASGTGGISWEQFF

size: -
V: TRBV10-3
J: TRBJ2-5
D: -
length: 16
DNA: TGTGCCATCAGTGAGCCTCTAGGACGGTACCAAGAGACCCAGTACTTC
CDR3: CAISEPLGRYQETQYF

size: -
V: TRBV15
J: TRBJ1-1
D: TRBD1
length: 17
DNA: TGTGCCACCAGCAGGGACAGGGTGATCGAAGGGGGCACTGAAGCTTTCTTT
CDR3: CATSRDRVIEGGTEAFF

size: few
V: TRBV10-2
J: TRBJ2-1
D: TRBD2
length: 15
DNA: TGCGCCAGCACCGAGCTCTTGCTAGCGGGAGATGAGCAGTTCTTC
CDR3: CASTELLLAGDEQFF

size: -
V: TRBV7-3
J: TRBJ2-5
D: -
length: 15
DNA: TGTGCCAGCAGCTTGTTAGGTGGGCAGAAAGAGACCCAGTACTTC
CDR3: CASSLLGGQKETQYF

size: -
V: TRBV6-5
J: TRBJ2-3
D: TRBD1
length: 15
DNA: TGTGCCAGCAGTTCGACAGGGGTCGGCACAGATACGCAGTATTTT
CDR3: CASSSTGVGTDTQYF

size: -
V: TRBV25-1
J: TRBJ1-2
D: -
length: 12
DNA: TGTGCCAGCAGTGAAGGGGGATGGGGCTACACCTTC
CDR3: CASSEGGWGYTF

size: -
V: TRBV20-1
J: TRBJ2-3
D: -
length: 15
DNA: TGCAGTGCTATCCCGTTGGGCAGGGGAGCAGATACGCAGTATTTT
CDR3: CSAIPLGRGADTQYF

size: few
V: TRBV20-1
J: TRBJ2-5
D: TRBD2
length: 15
DNA: TGCAGTGCTAGTACCCTAGCGGGGGACCAAGAGACCCAGTACTTC
CDR3: CSASTLAGDQETQYF

size: few
V: TRBV20-1
J: TRBJ2-7
D: TRBD2
length: 13
DNA: TGCAGTGCCCTCCGGGGAGGGAGCTACGAGCAGTACTTC
CDR3: CSALRGGSYEQYF

size: -
V: TRBV9
J: TRBJ2-3
D: TRBD2
length: 18
DNA: TGTGCCAGCAGCACACCCAAGGGCAGCGGGGGGGCGACAGATACGCAGTATTTT
CDR3: CASSTPKGSGGATDTQYF

size: -
V: TRBV29-1
J: TRBJ2-7
D: -
length: 13
DNA: TGCAGCGTTGCCGTAGGGGGTTCGTACGAGCAGTACTTC
CDR3: CSVAVGGSYEQYF

size: -
V: TRBV20-1
J: TRBJ2-5
D: TRBD1
length: 16
DNA: TGCAGTGCCCCTCTTCCCGGGACAGGGGGCGAGGAGACCCAGTACTTC
CDR3: CSAPLPGTGGEETQYF

size: -
V: TRBV20-1
J: TRBJ2-5
D: -
length: 13
DNA: TGCAGTGCCACCAGCAGTGGGCTAGAGACCCAGTACTTC
CDR3: CSATSSGLETQYF

size: few
V: TRBV20-1
J: TRBJ1-2
D: TRBD1
length: 17
DNA: TGCAGTGCTCTCTCCGGGACAGGGGGCTATTTGGGCTATGGCTACACCTTC
CDR3: CSALSGTGGYLGYGYTF

size: -
V: TRBV15
J: TRBJ2-7
D: -
length: 15
DNA: TGTGCCACCAGCAGAGAGTTCCGCTCCTACAATGAGCAGTACTTC
CDR3: CATSREFRSYNEQYF

size: -
V: TRBV20-1
J: TRBJ2-7
D: -
length: 14
DNA: TGCAGTGCTAGCACACCCTTTGGACGCTACGAGCAGTACTTC
CDR3: CSASTPFGRYEQYF

size: -
V: TRBV12-3/TRBV12-4
J: TRBJ1-2
D: TRBD1
length: 14
DNA: TGTGCCAGCAAAAACACAGGGGGCTGGTATGGCTACACCTTC
CDR3: CASKNTGGWYGYTF

size: few
V: TRBV29-1
J: TRBJ2-5
D: -
length: 13
DNA: TGCAGCGCCATTAGAGCGGACTCGGAGACCCAGTACTTC
CDR3: CSAIRADSETQYF

size: -
V: TRBV18
J: TRBJ2-7
D: -
length: 14
DNA: TGTGCCAGCTCACAAGGGGGAGTGGCGAGCAAGCAGTACTTC
CDR3: CASSQGGVASKQYF

size: -
V: TRBV6-5
J: TRBJ1-4
D: -
length: 14
DNA: TGTGCCAGCCGGACAGCATCAACTAATGAAAAACTGTTTTTT
CDR3: CASRTASTNEKLFF

size: -
V: TRBV29-1
J: TRBJ2-1
D: TRBD1
length: 13
DNA: TGCAGCGTGCTAGGGACAGGTTACAATGAGCAGTTCTTC
CDR3: CSVLGTGYNEQFF

size: many
V: TRBV5-1
J: TRBJ2-7
D: TRBD1
length: 13
DNA: TGTGCCAGCAGCTCGGACAGGGGGGGCGAGCAGTACTTC
CDR3: CASSSDRGGEQYF

size: -
V: TRBV20-1
J: TRBJ2-7
D: -
length: 13
DNA: TGCAGTGCTTGGGACGTCAGCTCCTACGAGCAGTACTTC
CDR3: CSAWDVSSYEQYF

size: -
V: TRBV7-8
J: TRBJ2-1
D: TRBD2
length: 16
DNA: TGTGCCAGCAGCCGGCGACTAGCGGGGGGTAACAATGAGCAGTTCTTC
CDR3: CASSRRLAGGNNEQFF

size: few
V: TRBV28
J: TRBJ2-5
D: -
length: 15
DNA: TGTGCCAGCAGTTTTGGGGGGGCGCGAATTGAGACCCAGTACTTC
CDR3: CASSFGGARIETQYF

size: few
V: TRBV5-1
J: TRBJ2-2
D: TRBD1
length: 16
DNA: TGCGCCAGCAGCCTGAGGGACAGTTCGAACACCGGGGAGCTGTTTTTT
CDR3: CASSLRDSSNTGELFF

size: many
V: TRBV9
J: TRBJ2-5
D: TRBD1
length: 14
DNA: TGTGCCAGCAGCTCCGGGACAGGGAAAGAGACCCAGTACTTC
CDR3: CASSSGTGKETQYF

size: -
V: TRBV3-1
J: TRBJ2-3
D: TRBD2
length: 13
DNA: TGTGCCAGCAGCCAAGTAATAGCGGGGGTACAGTATTTT
CDR3: CASSQVIAGVQYF

size: -
V: TRBV7-2
J: TRBJ2-2
D: TRBD2
length: 17
DNA: TGTGCCAGCAGCCCGGAGCGGGAGGGCCGGGGCACCGGGGAGCTGTTTTTT
CDR3: CASSPEREGRGTGELFF

size: few
V: TRBV5-1
J: TRBJ2-1
D: -
length: 14
DNA: TGCGCCAGCAGCTCAACGAGCCGGACATATGAGCAGTTCTTC
CDR3: CASSSTSRTYEQFF

size: -
V: TRBV20-1
J: TRBJ2-5
D: -
length: 13
DNA: TGCAGTGGCCAGGAGGACTACCAAGAGACCCAGTACTTC
CDR3: CSGQEDYQETQYF

size: -
V: TRBV29-1
J: TRBJ2-3
D: -
length: 11
DNA: TGCAGCGGCCTAGTTGCAGATACGCAGTATTTT
CDR3: CSGLVADTQYF

size: few
V: TRBV29-1
J: TRBJ1-2
D: TRBD1
length: 13
DNA: TGCAGCGTTGCCCCGGACAGGGGGGTTGGCTACACCTTC
CDR3: CSVAPDRGVGYTF

size: few
V: TRBV10-3
J: TRBJ2-7
D: -
length: 13
DNA: TGTGCCATCAGTGCCCCAGGGGTCGTCGAGCAGTACTTC
CDR3: CAISAPGVVEQYF

size: -
V: TRBV5-1
J: TRBJ2-3
D: TRBD2
length: 17
DNA: TGCGCCAGCAGCTTGGGGAGGACTAGCGGGAGTATAGATACGCAGTATTTT
CDR3: CASSLGRTSGSIDTQYF

size: many
V: TRBV7-2
J: TRBJ2-7
D: -
length: 14
DNA: TGTGCCAGCAGCTTAGCGGTACTACTTGGCGAGCAGTACTTC
CDR3: CASSLAVLLGEQYF

size: -
V: TRBV20-1
J: TRBJ2-5
D: -
length: 11
DNA: TGCAGTGCTAGAGCGGTCAATGAGCAGTACTTC
CDR3: CSARAVNEQYF

size: -
V: TRBV4-1
J: TRBJ1-1
D: -
length: 15
DNA: TGCGCCAGCAGCATCCCCCGGTGGGGGAACACTGAAGCTTTCTTT
CDR3: CASSIPRWGNTEAFF

size: -
V: TRBV3-1
J: TRBJ2-7
D: -
length: 13
DNA: TGTGCCAGCAGCCATACGACAGCCTACGAGCAGTACTTC
CDR3: CASSHTTAYEQYF